One and the same sample provided the 16 T cell receptor beta chains below, sequenced in a study of long-term antiretroviral therapy in people with HIV (dated by TCRdb to 2022 to 2024). Sequencing of the TRB variable region was done with the immunoSEQ hsTCRB v3.0 assay at survey level resolution. Entries here come from immuneACCESS through TCRdb and include only in-frame sequences with V and J called. Some clones fail to appear in such tables; in the studies checked, an unresolved V gene covers under half of the shortfall, and the cause of the remainder is unknown. This sample holds tens of thousands of clones; approximately 86% were observed only once. The ten most abundant clones make up 10% to 15% of the sample. Sequenced here: unsorted PBMCs, sampled 1.6 years after starting antiretroviral therapy. The receptors come from a man between 40 and 49 years old with HIV.

The V gene is TRBV10-1, the J gene TRBJ1-1, with D possibly matching TRBD1 (5 bases). The CDR3 has 14 residues. V gave up 3 bases and J gave up 0 bases, with 8 bases separating them. Germline assignment: CDR1 WNHNN and CDR2 SYGVQD (reference sequence). CDR3 DNA sequence: TGCGCCAGCAGTGATGGGGGGATGAACACTGAAGCTTTCTTT. Protein sequence: CASSDGGMNTEAFF.

J is TRBJ2-1 and V is TRBV7-2; 14 nucleotides line up with TRBD2. The CDR3 runs 19 residues. With V trimmed by 5 bases and J by 1 base, 10 bases remained unmatched. Germline V gene lookup returns CDR1 SGHTA and CDR2 FQGNSA. The CDR3 loop reads CASSPGTSGSYRSYNEQFF. CDR3 sequence (DNA): TGTGCCAGCAGCCCAGGGACTAGCGGGAGTTATAGGTCCTACAATGAGCAGTTCTTC.

This chain links TRBV4-2 with TRBJ2-2; 8 nucleotides agree with TRBD2. The CDR3 consists of 18 residues. Germline V CDR1 and CDR2: LGHNA, YNFKEQ. V lost 0 bases to trimming and J lost 3 bases; unmatched junction nucleotides: 9. This CDR3 is CASSQEAGGPLYTGELFF. DNA of the CDR3: TGTGCCAGCAGCCAAGAGGCGGGAGGCCCCCTATACACCGGGGAGCTGTTTTTT.

The chain recombines TRBV14 with TRBJ1-2; D remains ambiguous. With 4 bases removed from V and 1 base from J, the gap between germline ends came to 7 bases. The V gene's germline CDR1 is SGHDN and CDR2 FVKESK. The CDR3 has 13 residues. CDR3 coding DNA: TGTGCCAGCAGCCTCGACAATAACTATGGCTACACCTTC. This sequence encodes CASSLDNNYGYTF. Full variable domain (remainder filled in from reference TRBV14 and TRBJ1-2): EAGVTQFPSHSVIEKGQTVTLRCDPISGHDNLYWYRRVMGKEIKFLLHFVKESKQDESGMPNNRFLAERTGGTYSTLKVQPAELEDSGVYFCASSLDNNYGYTFGSGTRLTVV.

V gene TRBV6-4 combines with J gene TRBJ2-3, with no clear D. This CDR3 contains 13 residues. Germline V CDR1 and CDR2: MRHNA, SNTAGT. Trimming took 1 base from V and 0 from J, leaving 2 bases between them. The CDR3 sequence is CASSDWSTDTQYF. The CDR3 bases are TGTGCCAGCAGTGACTGGAGCACAGATACGCAGTATTTT.

The CDR3 nucleotides read TGCGCCAGCAGCCAAGAAGAGGGGAACGGGGTTTATAGTTCCTACGAGCAGTACTTC. This gives the protein CASSQEEGNGVYSSYEQYF. V is TRBV4-1 and J is TRBJ2-7; D tentatively reads TRBD1 or TRBD2 (5 bases each). Germline V gene lookup returns CDR1 MGHRA and CDR2 YSYEKL. The CDR3 is made up of 19 amino acids. V gave up 0 bases and J gave up 1 base, with 22 bases separating them.

The chain uses TRBV5-1 and TRBJ2-2, with TRBD1 matching over 9 bases. CDR1 is SGHRS, CDR2 YFSETQ, per germline. The CDR3 extends over 15 amino acids. The trim removed 2 bases at V and 4 bases at J, leaving 3 bases unmatched. CDR3 protein: CASSFGQGSTGELFF. CDR3 nucleotide sequence: TGCGCCAGCAGCTTTGGACAGGGGAGCACCGGGGAGCTGTTTTTT. Drawing the rest from reference TRBV5-1 and TRBJ2-2, the complete variable domain is KAGVTQTPRYLIKTRGQQVTLSCSPISGHRSVSWYQQTPGQGLQFLFEYFSETQRNKGNFPGRFSGRQFSNSRSEMNVSTLELGDSALYLCASSFGQGSTGELFFGEGSRLTVL.

The chain uses TRBV9 and TRBJ2-3; D is uncertain. V lost 4 bases and J lost 6, with 9 bases in between. This CDR3 is built from 12 residues. CDR1 and CDR2 from the germline V gene are SGDLS and YYNGEE. CDR3 sequence: CASSRVGDTQYF. The CDR3 DNA follows: TGTGCCAGCAGCCGTGTTGGGGATACGCAGTATTTT.

The V gene is TRBV2, the J gene TRBJ2-1; TRBD1 matches 8 bases. The trim removed 6 bases at V and 1 base at J, leaving 8 bases unmatched. This CDR3 spans 16 amino acids. Germline V lookup: CDR1 SNHLY, CDR2 FYNNEI. The CDR3 nucleotides read TGTGCCAGCAGGGACACGACAGGGGAATCCTACAATGAGCAGTTCTTC. Protein sequence: CASRDTTGESYNEQFF.

This chain joins TRBV5-6 and TRBJ2-3; 12 bases match TRBD2. CDR1 and CDR2 (germline): SGHDT, YYEEEE. The CDR3 is 19 residues long. The V gene end was trimmed by 0 bases and the J gene end by 2 bases; junction bases not matched to a gene: 10. The CDR3 region is CASSLDLAGGPSLTDTQYF. CDR3 DNA sequence: TGTGCCAGCAGCTTGGACCTAGCGGGAGGGCCGAGTCTCACAGATACGCAGTATTTT.

This chain joins TRBV28 and TRBJ1-4, with D possibly matching TRBD1 (5 bases). Germline V lookup: CDR1 MDHEN, CDR2 SYDVKM. V lost 6 bases to trimming and J lost 4 bases, with 15 bases between them. The CDR3 sequence is 15 residues long. The DNA for the CDR3 is TGTGCCAGCAGCCCCTCCACAGGTTTTAATGAAAAACTGTTTTTT. It encodes CASSPSTGFNEKLFF.

This rearrangement joins TRBV11-3 to TRBJ2-1; 11 bases map to TRBD2. Germline values: CDR1 SGHNT, CDR2 YENEEA. V lost 4 bases to trimming and J lost 7 bases; unmatched junction nucleotides: 12. This CDR3 contains 17 residues. The CDR3 loop is CASSSSQLAGVSNEQFF. The CDR3 DNA sequence: TGTGCCAGCAGCTCGAGCCAACTAGCGGGAGTTAGTAATGAGCAGTTCTTC.

The V call is TRBV5-1, the J call TRBJ2-5, with D perhaps matching TRBD2 (5 bases). V dropped 2 bases and J dropped 5 bases, with 10 bases sitting between them. CDR1 is SGHRS and CDR2 is YFSETQ in the germline V gene. The CDR3 consists of 13 residues. The CDR3 spells CASSFISAETQYF. The CDR3 DNA is TGCGCCAGCAGCTTTATTAGCGCCGAGACCCAGTACTTC.

This chain links TRBV5-1 with TRBJ1-1, with TRBD1 matching 11 bases. Per the germline V gene, CDR1 is SGHRS and CDR2 is YFSETQ. J gave up 1 base and V 2 bases, and 7 bases lay outside the gene matches. The CDR3 consists of 17 residues. This CDR3 reads CASSLAGQGAGNTEAFF. In nucleotides, the CDR3 is TGCGCCAGCAGCTTAGCCGGACAGGGGGCTGGGAACACTGAAGCTTTCTTT. The complete variable domain, with remaining parts taken from reference TRBV5-1 and TRBJ1-1, reads KAGVTQTPRYLIKTRGQQVTLSCSPISGHRSVSWYQQTPGQGLQFLFEYFSETQRNKGNFPGRFSGRQFSNSRSEMNVSTLELGDSALYLCASSLAGQGAGNTEAFFGQGTRLTVV.

This CDR3 is CASTPDPGGELFF. The CDR3 nucleotides are TGTGCCAGTACCCCCGACCCCGGGGGGGAGCTGTTTTTT. The rearrangement uses TRBV19 and TRBJ2-2; D gene ambiguous. Germline CDR1 LNHDA, CDR2 SQIVND (reference sequence). This CDR3 spans 13 amino acids. Trimming cost V 7 bases and J 8 bases, with 14 bases left between them.

The chain employs TRBV6-4 and TRBJ2-7; D not certain. The CDR3 has 12 residues. V lost 2 bases and J 2 bases, leaving 4 bases between the germline ends. Germline loops: CDR1 MRHNA, CDR2 SNTAGT. The CDR3 is CASSDPTYEQYF. As DNA, the CDR3 is TGTGCCAGCAGTGACCCAACCTACGAGCAGTACTTC.